This TCR beta chain was recovered during a study of blood T cell repertoires in COVID-19. Recovery among Cohort 3 donors was established by two negative PCRs, clearance, or symptom resolution. Per the germline V gene, CDR1 is MDHEN and CDR2 is SYDVKM. The V end lost 3 bases, the J end lost 7 bases, and 12 bases lay between the germline ends. This CDR3 is 14 amino acids long. This clone was observed a single time. Under the authors' procedure: It was from reference gene primer amplification that nucleated cell counts were estimated. TCRdb's copy holds only in-frame clones and misses some; the assay was immunoSEQ multiplex PCR. V, J and clone size are taken as reported in that table, and D and trimming were inferred from the DNA itself. The repertoire consists of hundreds of thousands of clones, with 90% occurring once and the leading ten covering 1.2%.

Input material: PBMCs or T cells enriched from blood (not recorded which). The chain combines TRBV28 with TRBJ1-4, with D perhaps matching TRBD1 (5 bases). The clonotype was recovered from a man aged 25-45 years who had recovered from COVID-19. The DNA for the CDR3 is TGTGCCAGCAGTTTTGCGGGGGGGAGTGAAAAACTGTTTTTT. Translation gives CASSFAGGSEKLFF.